This is a list of T cell receptor beta chains from one sample in a study of blood T cell repertoires in COVID-19. Sequencing was performed with immunoSEQ multiplex PCR; in TCRdb, only in-frame clones are kept and a portion is missing. The sample lists 300,000 to 450,000 clones; about 90% were seen once. Sequenced material: PBMCs or T cells enriched from blood (not recorded which). These receptors were collected from a woman aged 30 to 39 who had recovered from COVID-19. Each CDR3 is given with its conserved first and last residue. The D gene is left open where the match is weak. Size is stated for part of the rows, as once, few or many counts, or as a class when the clone is expanded.

j_gene | v_gene | d_gene | abundance | CDR3aa | CDR3nt
TRBJ1-1 | TRBV19 | - | - | CASSIGRGSMNTEAFF | TGTGCCAGTAGTATAGGCCGGGGATCCATGAACACTGAAGCTTTCTTT
TRBJ1-2 | TRBV14 | - | - | CASSQVGRESYGYTF | TGTGCCAGCAGCCAAGTGGGCCGGGAAAGTTATGGCTACACCTTC
TRBJ2-7 | TRBV19 | TRBD2 | - | CASSMIAGAYEQYF | TGTGCCAGTAGTATGATAGCGGGGGCCTACGAGCAGTACTTC
TRBJ1-2 | TRBV2 | TRBD1 | - | CASSTEGTGIHGYTF | TGTGCCAGCAGTACCGAAGGGACAGGGATCCATGGCTACACCTTC
TRBJ2-5 | TRBV7-9 | TRBD1 | - | CASSSADRDGQETQYF | TGTGCCAGCAGCTCGGCCGACAGGGATGGGCAAGAGACCCAGTACTTC
TRBJ1-4 | TRBV6-6 | TRBD1 | once | CASTPGQFNEKLFF | TGTGCCAGCACTCCGGGACAGTTTAATGAAAAACTGTTTTTT
TRBJ2-7 | TRBV6-5 | - | - | CASSSGLYEQYF | TGTGCCAGCAGTTCAGGACTTTACGAGCAGTACTTC
TRBJ2-1 | TRBV19 | - | - | CASSIATPNEQFF | TGTGCCAGTAGTATAGCCACACCAAATGAGCAGTTCTTC
TRBJ1-5 | TRBV28 | - | - | CASIAGPNQPQHF | TGTGCCAGCATTGCGGGACCAAATCAGCCCCAGCATTTT
TRBJ2-2 | TRBV6-4 | - | - | CASSEEDPHTGELFF | TGTGCCAGCAGTGAGGAGGACCCGCACACCGGGGAGCTGTTTTTT